The text below deals with one T cell receptor (beta chain). Antigen unknown. The sample belongs to a study of T-cell reconstitution after alpha-beta-depleted transplantation in children. CDR1 and CDR2 from the germline V gene are ENHRY and SYGVKD. After removal of 8 bases from V and 1 base from J, the junction contained 11 bases not matched to a gene. The CDR3 covers 17 residues. Unique molecular identifiers were built into the TCRbeta library. A single record per CDR3 protein comes from TCRdb applying MiXCR to the PCR reads. The sample gives around 78,000 distinct CDR3 sequences, around 14% of which show up once; 25% to 35% is in the top ten. General observations from the study: As was reported, about two months after transplant, alpha-beta T cells came from several hundred expanded graft clones.

The material sequenced was PBMCs, mostly from graft donor cells, taken 180 days after TCRalphabeta/CD19-depleted stem cell transplant. The chain links TRBV10-3 to TRBJ2-2, with TRBD1 matching 9 bases. This clonotype was sampled from a male patient between 2 and 10 years old who had a stem cell transplant for acute lymphoblastic leukemia, so the T cells may come from the graft donor. The CDR3 is CAISTFPGQGNTGELFF. For the CDR3, the DNA is TGTGCCATCTCAACGTTTCCGGGACAGGGGAACACCGGGGAGCTGTTTTTT.